This T cell receptor beta chain is drawn from a study of T cell repertoires in cytomegalovirus infection. On the study more broadly: HLA-B-restricted CMV epitopes that are well studied were used alongside recently identified HLA-C-restricted ones. Matching HLA type and CMV infection were both indicated by public TCR beta signatures. Overall study results and limits: Adding up the frequency of public TCR beta families identified people who carried CMV plus the relevant HLA. Clonotypes of TCR beta that were HLA-C-restricted and CMV-specific dominated the ex vivo response.

The CDR3 has 15 residues. CDR1 SGHTA and CDR2 FQGNSA come from the germline V gene. As for this clonotype: What it binds is unknown. Given a much more abundant clone one base away, this may be a read error.

TCRdb used MiXCR to reprocess the reads, holding one entry per CDR3 protein. This sample yields 900,000 to 950,000 distinct CDR3 sequences, of which 25% to 40% are seen a single time; around 15% belongs to the top ten. This chain links TRBV7-2 with TRBJ2-7, with D possibly being TRBD1 (7 bases). The specimen was cultured CD8+ T cells from PBMCs, collected from culture after CMV antigen stimulation. This receptor was taken from a human donor in good health (CMV status not recorded). Some clones in this sample may be carry-over from other donors' samples. In nucleotides, the CDR3 is TGTGCCAGCACCCCAGGGGGACTGCCCTCCTACGGGCAGTACTTC. Encoded protein: CASTPGGLPSYGQYF.